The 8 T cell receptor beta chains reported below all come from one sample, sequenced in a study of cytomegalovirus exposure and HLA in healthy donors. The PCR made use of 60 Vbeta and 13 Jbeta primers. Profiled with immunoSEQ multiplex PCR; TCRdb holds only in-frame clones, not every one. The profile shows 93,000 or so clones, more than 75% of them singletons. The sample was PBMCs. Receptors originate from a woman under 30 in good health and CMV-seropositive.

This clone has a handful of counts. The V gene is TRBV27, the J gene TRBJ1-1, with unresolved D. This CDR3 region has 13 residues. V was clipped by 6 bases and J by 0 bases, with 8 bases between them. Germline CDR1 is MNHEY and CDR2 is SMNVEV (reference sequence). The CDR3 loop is CASSQRLNTEAFF. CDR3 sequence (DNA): TGTGCCAGCAGCCAGAGGTTGAACACTGAAGCTTTCTTT.

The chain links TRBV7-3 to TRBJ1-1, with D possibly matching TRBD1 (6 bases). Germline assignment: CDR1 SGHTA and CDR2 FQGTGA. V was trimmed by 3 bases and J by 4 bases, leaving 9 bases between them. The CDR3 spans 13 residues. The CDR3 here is CASSFVGGTEAFF. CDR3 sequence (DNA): TGTGCCAGCAGCTTCGTAGGGGGCACTGAAGCTTTCTTT.

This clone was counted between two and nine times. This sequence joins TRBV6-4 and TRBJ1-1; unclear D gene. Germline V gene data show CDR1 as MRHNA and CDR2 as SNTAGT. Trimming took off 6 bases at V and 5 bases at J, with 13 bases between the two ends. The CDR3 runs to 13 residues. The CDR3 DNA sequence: TGTGCCAGCAGCGCCCAATCGGGGACTGAAGCTTTCTTT. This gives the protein CASSAQSGTEAFF.

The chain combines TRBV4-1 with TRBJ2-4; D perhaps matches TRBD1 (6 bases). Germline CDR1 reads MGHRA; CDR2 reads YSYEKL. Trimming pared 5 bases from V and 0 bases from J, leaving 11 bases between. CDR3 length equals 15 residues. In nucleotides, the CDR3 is TGCGCCAGCAGCTTTGGACAGCCAGCCAAAAACATTCAGTACTTC. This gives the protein CASSFGQPAKNIQYF.

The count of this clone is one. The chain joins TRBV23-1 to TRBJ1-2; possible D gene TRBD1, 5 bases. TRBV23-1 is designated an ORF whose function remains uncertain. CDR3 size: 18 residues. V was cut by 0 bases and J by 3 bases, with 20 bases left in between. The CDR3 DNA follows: TGCGCCAGCAGTCAATCGTCATTGGGGGGGTCCCTACACTATGGCTACACCTTC. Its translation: CASSQSSLGGSLHYGYTF.

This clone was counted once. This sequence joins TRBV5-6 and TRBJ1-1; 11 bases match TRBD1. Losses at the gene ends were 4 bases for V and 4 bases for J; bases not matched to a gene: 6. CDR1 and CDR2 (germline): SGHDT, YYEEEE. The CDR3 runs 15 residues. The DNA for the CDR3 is TGTGCCAGCAGCCCTGCCGGGACAGGGGGCACTGAAGCTTTCTTT. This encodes CASSPAGTGGTEAFF.

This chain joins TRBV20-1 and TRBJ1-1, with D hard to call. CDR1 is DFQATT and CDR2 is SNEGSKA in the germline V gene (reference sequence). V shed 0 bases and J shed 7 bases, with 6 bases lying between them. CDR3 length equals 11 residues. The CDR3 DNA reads TGCAGTGCTAGAGACTACCTTGAAGCTTTCTTT. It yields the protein CSARDYLEAFF.

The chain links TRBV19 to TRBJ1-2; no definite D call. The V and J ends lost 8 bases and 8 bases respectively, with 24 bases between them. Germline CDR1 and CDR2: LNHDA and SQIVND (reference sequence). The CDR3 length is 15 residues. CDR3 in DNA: TGTGCCAGTTCCTTCAGGCAGACCCCTGCGGGGGGCTACACCTTC. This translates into CASSFRQTPAGGYTF.